This T cell receptor beta chain emerged from a study of spatial heterogeneity in lung cancer. Time point denoted: sample taken at primary tumor resection. Sequencing covered unsorted whole RNA taken from tumor, nontumor lung or frozen PBMC. The donor group consisted of 72 patients who had untreated, early-stage non-small cell lung cancer. Trimming took 11 bases from V and 2 from J, leaving 15 bases between them. Germline V gene data show CDR1 as MDHEN and CDR2 as SYDVKM. The CDR3 spans 13 residues. Regarding this clonotype: Its target is not known.

Study conclusions and caveats: Ubiquitous expanded tumor TCRs were observed in blood more at resection than follow-up.

MiXCR, applied by TCRdb to the 5' RACE reads, yields one record per CDR3 protein. The sample includes around 9,800 distinct CDR3 sequences, around 24% seen only once; the top ten take about a third. This chain links TRBV28 with TRBJ1-2; no reliable D call. This sequence was found in a female donor with early-stage non-small cell lung cancer. The starting material was PBMCs, obtained at surgery. CDR3 in DNA: TGTGCCGGACGGGCGGGTGCCAACTATGGCTACACCTTC. Translated, it gives CAGRAGANYGYTF.